The 26 T cell receptor beta chains below all came from one sample that was sequenced in a study of OX40 agonist ivuxolimab in advanced cancers. The assay was immunoSEQ multiplex PCR, and TCRdb's table has in-frame clones only and misses some. The sample records about 70,000 clones, 70% to 90% being singletons. The material sequenced was CD4+ or CD8+ T cells sorted from blood, taken in a trial of the OX40 agonist ivuxolimab. These receptor sequences come from an adult with an advanced solid tumor such as melanoma, head and neck, liver or kidney cancer.

This clone was seen once. The J gene is TRBJ2-1, the V gene TRBV10-3; 7 positions agree with TRBD2. V was pared by 6 bases and J by 0 bases, with 5 bases of the junction left unmatched. This CDR3 contains 15 residues. Per germline, CDR1 ENHRY and CDR2 SYGVKD. CDR3 nucleotide sequence: TGTGCCATCAGGAAGCGGGGAAGCTCCTACAATGAGCAGTTCTTC. As protein: CAIRKRGSSYNEQFF.

The chain is built from TRBV4-1 and TRBJ1-5; D not certain. V was trimmed by 4 bases and J by 1 base, leaving 17 bases between them. The CDR3 covers 17 residues. In germline, CDR1 is MGHRA, CDR2 YSYEKL. The CDR3, as DNA: TGCGCCAGCAGCCCAAACCCCATGGGAAGAAGCAATCAGCCCCAGCATTTT. It translates to CASSPNPMGRSNQPQHF.

V gene TRBV2 combines with J gene TRBJ1-1; D gene ambiguous. V lost 8 bases and J lost 4, with 14 bases in between. The V gene's germline CDR1 is SNHLY and CDR2 FYNNEI. The CDR3 spans 13 residues. The CDR3 DNA reads TGTGCCAGCGGTTTGTTGTGGGGCACTGAAGCTTTCTTT. This translates into CASGLLWGTEAFF.

This chain links TRBV4-2 with TRBJ1-4; D is undetermined. In germline, CDR1 is LGHNA, CDR2 YNFKEQ. The CDR3 contains 15 residues. V lost 0 bases, J lost 7 bases, and 12 bases lay in between. The CDR3 region has the DNA TGTGCCAGCAGCCAAGATAGAGGGAGGAGTGAAAAACTGTTTTTT. It specifies CASSQDRGRSEKLFF.

The chain employs TRBV6-1 and TRBJ1-3; 7 bases align to TRBD1. Per germline, CDR1 MNHNS and CDR2 SASEGT. CDR3 length: 16 residues. V was pared by 3 bases and J by 2 bases, with 7 bases of the junction left unmatched. The CDR3 bases are TGTGCCAGCAGTGAGAACAGGGGCCTCCCTGGAAACACCATATATTTT. It specifies CASSENRGLPGNTIYF.

The chain joins TRBV7-9 to TRBJ2-7; D uncertain. V lost 5 bases and J lost 6, with 14 bases in between. Germline loops: CDR1 SEHNR, CDR2 FQNEAQ (reference sequence). The CDR3 sequence is 13 residues long. Here the CDR3 DNA reads TGTGCCAGCAGCCGATCCCTGGGTGGCGAGCAGTACTTC. This gives the protein CASSRSLGGEQYF.

This chain connects TRBV5-4 to TRBJ2-5, with a tentative D call TRBD1 (7 bases). The CDR3 is 14 residues long. Germline CDR1 is SGHNT and CDR2 is YYREEE (reference sequence). Trimming took off 5 bases at V and 4 bases at J, with 15 bases between the two ends. The CDR3 DNA sequence: TGTGCCAGCAGTTCGCGACAGGGAGGAGAGACCCAGTACTTC. Protein: CASSSRQGGETQYF.

A few counts support this clone. The chain couples TRBV4-1 to TRBJ1-2; TRBD1 matches at 8 bases. J gave up 4 bases and V 7 bases, and 11 bases lay outside the gene matches. This CDR3 has 15 amino acids. Looked up from germline, CDR1 is MGHRA and CDR2 is YSYEKL. The CDR3 loop is CASKSSTGVGYGYTF. CDR3 sequence (DNA): TGCGCCAGCAAAAGTTCGACAGGGGTAGGCTATGGCTACACCTTC.

CDR3 DNA: TGTGCCAGCAGTCCTACTAGCGTCACAGATACGCAGTATTTT. It yields the protein CASSPTSVTDTQYF. The rearrangement uses TRBV6-4 and TRBJ2-3; 7 bases are shared with TRBD2. The CDR3 is 14 amino acids. CDR1 and CDR2 from the germline V gene are MRHNA and SNTAGT. V dropped 5 bases and J dropped 2; count of bases not matched to a gene: 4.

This clone came up once. The chain links TRBV19 to TRBJ1-1, with D uncertain. Trimming left V 6 bases short and J 2 bases short, with 13 bases between. The CDR3 is 14 residues long. In germline, CDR1 is LNHDA, CDR2 SQIVND (reference sequence). The CDR3: CASSPPGYNTEAFF. The CDR3 region has the DNA TGTGCCAGTAGCCCGCCGGGGTACAACACTGAAGCTTTCTTT.

The chain recombines TRBV27 with TRBJ2-3; D is undetermined. There are 14 residues in the CDR3. Germline lookup yields CDR1 MNHEY and CDR2 SMNVEV (reference sequence). With 3 bases removed from V and 1 base from J, the gap between germline ends came to 8 bases. CDR3 DNA: TGTGCCAGCAGTTTTTCAAGGGGCACAGATACGCAGTATTTT. Amino acid sequence: CASSFSRGTDTQYF.

The chain has TRBV7-9 and TRBJ1-2, with 11 bases lining up with TRBD1. The CDR3 is made up of 16 amino acids. V gave up 5 bases and J gave up 5 bases; unmatched junction bases: 10. Germline loops: CDR1 SEHNR, CDR2 FQNEAQ (reference sequence). CDR3 region: CASSPAGTGGGYGYTF. The CDR3 DNA reads as TGTGCCAGCAGCCCCGCCGGGACAGGGGGAGGGTATGGCTACACCTTC. The variable domain in full, with the rest retrieved from reference TRBV7-9 and TRBJ1-2, is DTGVSQNPRHKITKRGQNVTFRCDPISEHNRLYWYRQTLGQGPEFLTYFQNEAQLEKSRLLSDRFSAERPKGSFSTLEIQRTEQGDSAMYLCASSPAGTGGGYGYTFGSGTRLTVV.

J is TRBJ1-3 and V is TRBV30, with 7 positions matching TRBD1. The CDR3 consists of 13 residues. V lost 4 bases, J lost 2 bases, and 2 bases stayed unmatched. CDR1 and CDR2 (germline): GTSNPN, SVGIG (reference sequence). The CDR3, as DNA: TGTGCCTGGATCGACAGGGCTGGAAACACCATATATTTT. Translating gives CAWIDRAGNTIYF.

J is TRBJ1-1 and V is TRBV7-2; D not certain. This CDR3 is built from 14 residues. Germline V lookup: CDR1 SGHTA, CDR2 FQGNSA. Trimming removed 2 bases from V and 1 base from J, with 8 bases in between. DNA of the CDR3: TGTGCCAGCAGCTTATGGGGATGGAACACTGAAGCTTTCTTT. Encoded protein: CASSLWGWNTEAFF.

V gene TRBV4-1 combines with J gene TRBJ2-7; 7 nucleotides match TRBD1. The CDR3 runs 16 residues. Losses at the gene ends were 3 bases for V and 4 bases for J; bases not matched to a gene: 12. The V gene's germline CDR1 is MGHRA and CDR2 YSYEKL. The CDR3 sequence is CASSHRGGYTTYEQYF. The CDR3 nucleotides are TGCGCCAGCAGCCACAGAGGGGGCTACACAACTTACGAGCAGTACTTC.

The chain employs TRBV19 and TRBJ1-2, with 7 nucleotides matching TRBD1. CDR1 and CDR2 from the germline V gene are LNHDA and SQIVND (reference sequence). The length of the CDR3 is 13 residues. The V segment lost 4 bases and the J segment 5 bases; nucleotides outside the gene matches: 4. CDR3 DNA sequence: TGTGCCAGTAGTACCCCGGGACAGTATGGCTACACCTTC. Amino acid sequence: CASSTPGQYGYTF.

The chain carries TRBV10-3 and TRBJ2-5; D is possibly TRBD2 (5 bases). V gave up 6 bases and J gave up 9 bases, with 14 bases separating them. Germline assignment: CDR1 ENHRY and CDR2 SYGVKD. The CDR3 spans 12 residues. The CDR3 region is CAISGLEGPQYF. The CDR3 DNA follows: TGTGCCATCAGCGGACTGGAAGGGCCCCAGTACTTC.

The rearrangement joins TRBV7-2 to TRBJ1-5; D unresolved. The V end was cut by 5 bases, the J end by 7 bases, with 12 bases between. Germline assignment: CDR1 SGHTA and CDR2 FQGNSA. CDR3 length: 13 amino acids. CDR3 loop: CASSPDREQPQHF. CDR3 sequence (DNA): TGTGCCAGCAGCCCGGATAGAGAGCAGCCCCAGCATTTT.

The rearrangement joins TRBV4-1 to TRBJ2-5, with a tentative D call TRBD2 (5 bases). The CDR3 consists of 16 residues. The ends were cut back, 0 bases at V and 5 bases at J, with 16 bases in the middle. The germline V gene encodes CDR1 MGHRA and CDR2 YSYEKL. CDR3 bases: TGCGCCAGCAGCCAAGATGGTTCGGCGGGTCGGGAGACCCAGTACTTC. Its translation is CASSQDGSAGRETQYF.

The chain employs TRBV7-3 and TRBJ2-3, with D perhaps TRBD2 (5 bases). Trimming took 4 bases from V and 5 from J, leaving 16 bases between them. Germline assignment: CDR1 SGHTA and CDR2 FQGTGA. This CDR3 spans 15 amino acids. The CDR3 reads CASSSRGPSVDTQYF. For the CDR3, the DNA is TGTGCCAGCAGCTCCCGGGGTCCCTCTGTAGATACGCAGTATTTT. Full variable domain (missing parts from reference TRBV7-3 and TRBJ2-3): GAGVSQTPSNKVTEKGKYVELRCDPISGHTALYWYRQSLGQGPEFLIYFQGTGAADDSGLPNDRFFAVRPEGSVSTLKIQRTERGDSAVYLCASSSRGPSVDTQYFGPGTRLTVL.

The rearrangement joins TRBV12-5 to TRBJ1-1; tentative D call: TRBD1 (5 bases). This CDR3 region has 18 residues. The V end was cut by 7 bases, the J end by 0 bases, with 24 bases between. CDR1 and CDR2 (germline): LGHNT, FRNRAP. The CDR3 nucleotides are TGTGCTAGTGCCCCCGCCGGGACGGATTCCCTATTGAACACTGAAGCTTTCTTT. Protein: CASAPAGTDSLLNTEAFF.

The chain combines TRBV13 with TRBJ2-5, with a weak D call TRBD2 (5 bases). Germline CDR1 PRHDT, CDR2 FYEKMQ (reference sequence). The CDR3 runs 14 residues. With 4 bases removed from V and 5 bases from J, the gap between germline ends came to 14 bases. The CDR3 is CASSSLTRRETQYF. The CDR3 bases are TGTGCCAGCAGCTCCCTCACTAGGCGGGAGACCCAGTACTTC.

The V and J genes are TRBV6-1 and TRBJ2-4; D gene uncertain. The length of the CDR3 is 12 residues. V lost 5 bases and J lost 6, with 8 bases in between. Per the germline V gene, CDR1 is MNHNS and CDR2 is SASEGT. This CDR3 reads CASSLQLNIQYF. The CDR3 DNA reads as TGTGCCAGCAGTCTGCAACTAAACATTCAGTACTTC.

The chain carries TRBV18 and TRBJ1-3; tentative D call: TRBD1 (5 bases). The germline gives CDR1 KGHSH, CDR2 LQKENI. The CDR3 sequence is 14 residues long. With 4 bases removed from V and 4 bases from J, the gap between germline ends came to 11 bases. CDR3 bases: TGTGCCAGCTCACTTGGGGCATCAGGAAACACCATATATTTT. Amino acid sequence: CASSLGASGNTIYF.

This clone was seen more than once but under ten times. The chain links TRBV10-2 to TRBJ2-5; perhaps TRBD2 as D (6 bases). Germline CDR1 WSHSY, CDR2 SAAADI. Trimming removed 0 bases at V and 5 bases at J, with 13 bases between. The CDR3 sequence is 15 residues long. Written as DNA, the CDR3 is TGCGCCAGCAGTGAGTCGGTGACTAGTACGGAGACCCAGTACTTC. This sequence encodes CASSESVTSTETQYF.

V gene TRBV30 combines with J gene TRBJ2-2, with D possibly TRBD1 on 7 matching bases. CDR1 GTSNPN and CDR2 SVGIG come from the germline V gene (reference sequence). Deletions cut 7 bases from V and 6 bases from J, with 18 bases between. The CDR3 is 14 residues long. The CDR3 DNA reads as TGTGCCTACTTCAGGGGGGTCCCCGCCGGGGAGCTGTTTTTT. Amino acid sequence: CAYFRGVPAGELFF.